Sequencing of this TCR beta chain was carried out in a study of regulatory T cells in long-lasting Graves disease. The study, taken as a whole, reports: Having few samples may have compromised the accuracy.

Time point noted: newly diagnosed GD, antithyroid drugs for less than 3 months. Isolated PBMC RNA provided the starting material for the TCR library. The CDR3 contains 13 residues. Losses at the gene ends were 5 bases for V and 6 bases for J; bases not matched to a gene: 2. HTBI primers from iRepertoire and Arm-PCR of CDR3 regions yielded the TCR beta libraries. TCRdb re-derived calls from the multiplex PCR reads in MiXCR, one entry per CDR3 protein. The sample records about 440,000 distinct CDR3 sequences, less than 20% being singletons. This clonotype has at least ten counts. What it binds is not known. A further study also used this sample, focusing on T cells in Graves' hyperthyroidism and ophthalmopathy. That paper states: Ophthalmopathy onset followed model prediction by a median approximately six months.

V gene TRBV12-3 or TRBV12-4 combines with J gene TRBJ2-7, with TRBD1 matching 12 bases. Specimen: peripheral blood mononuclear cells (PBMCs), collected at new diagnosis, from a patient treated with antithyroid drugs. This receptor was taken from a woman in her 30s with Graves disease. CDR3 nucleotide sequence: TGTGCCAGCAGTGGGACAGGGGGCGGCGAGCAGTACTTC. It encodes CASSGTGGGEQYF.